This T cell receptor beta chain was captured by sequencing in a study of human T cells and chemical hapten exposure. Study in general: For the roughly 25-week duration of the study, patients were given weekly doses of diphenylcyclopropenone on the scalp.

Many counts were recorded for this clonotype. One end of the junction does not line up with germline, which may come from a read error. TCRdb analysed the RACE reads with MiXCR anew, one entry per CDR3 protein. The sample lists under 150,000 distinct CDR3 sequences; 12% were seen once. The time point: patch test 1, 2 weeks after DPC sensitization. Treatment noted: therapeutic diphenylcyclopropenone sensitization with weekly scalp DPC. Prior to each patch test being applied, blood was drawn. This CDR3 comprises 13 residues. The V gene's germline CDR1 is MGHRA and CDR2 YSYEKL. The V gene is TRBV4-1, the J gene TRBJ1-2; D is possibly TRBD1 (5 bases). Sequenced here: whole blood, sampled in connection with sensitization to the hapten diphenylcyclopropenone (DPC). The receptor's source is a woman between 45 and 65 years old with alopecia areata. Some clones in this sample may be carry-over from other donors' samples. The CDR3 DNA follows: TGCGCCAGTAGCCCCAGGGCCAACGATGGCTACACCTTC. Translating gives CASSPRANDGYTF.